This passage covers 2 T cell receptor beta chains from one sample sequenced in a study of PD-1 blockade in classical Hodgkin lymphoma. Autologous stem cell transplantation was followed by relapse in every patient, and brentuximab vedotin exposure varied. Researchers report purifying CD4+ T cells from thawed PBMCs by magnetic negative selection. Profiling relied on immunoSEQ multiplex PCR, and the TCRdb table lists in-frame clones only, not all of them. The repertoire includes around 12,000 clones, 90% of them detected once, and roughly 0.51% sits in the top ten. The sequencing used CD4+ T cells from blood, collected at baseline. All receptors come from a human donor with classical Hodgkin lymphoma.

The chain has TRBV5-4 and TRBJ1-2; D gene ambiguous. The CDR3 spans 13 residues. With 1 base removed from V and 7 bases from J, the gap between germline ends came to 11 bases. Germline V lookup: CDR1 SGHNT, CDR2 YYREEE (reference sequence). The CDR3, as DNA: TGTGCCAGCAGCTTGACGGGTTCGTTTGGCTACACCTTC. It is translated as CASSLTGSFGYTF.

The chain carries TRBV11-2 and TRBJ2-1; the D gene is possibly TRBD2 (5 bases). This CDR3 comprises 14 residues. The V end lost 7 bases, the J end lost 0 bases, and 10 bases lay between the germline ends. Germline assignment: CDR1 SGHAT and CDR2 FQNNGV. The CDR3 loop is CASMPGSSYNEQFF. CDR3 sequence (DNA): TGTGCCAGCATGCCGGGGAGCTCCTACAATGAGCAGTTCTTC.